This is a list of T cell receptor beta chains from one sample in a study of cytomegalovirus exposure and HLA in healthy donors. The assay was immunoSEQ multiplex PCR, and TCRdb's table has in-frame clones only and misses some. The table shows 200,000 or so clones, with about four fifths occurring only once. The sequencing input was PBMCs. Receptor source: a woman aged 30 to 39 in good health and CMV-seropositive. The CDR3 runs from the conserved cysteine through the conserved F or W. D genes are given only for firm matches. Size values are once, few and many counts, or a class for expanded clones, and some rows have none.

-	TRBV27	TRBJ1-5	-	TGTGCCAGCAGTGACACCCGAGCCAATCAGCCCCAGCATTTT	CASSDTRANQPQHF
-	TRBV7-2	TRBJ1-4	TRBD1	TGTGCCAGCAGCTTCGGGGACAGGGATTTTAGAGAAAAACTGTTTTTT	CASSFGDRDFREKLFF
-	TRBV18	TRBJ1-4	-	TGTGCCAGCTCACCTCCGGCAGGGTGGGGTGAAAAACTGTTTTTT	CASSPPAGWGEKLFF
-	TRBV5-1	TRBJ1-1	-	TGCGCCAGCAGCTTCTCGACTCTTAACACTGAAGCTTTCTTT	CASSFSTLNTEAFF
once	TRBV29-1	TRBJ1-2	-	TGCAGCGTGGGGGCGGAACTATCAAACTATGGCTACACCTTC	CSVGAELSNYGYTF
-	TRBV5-6	TRBJ2-5	-	TGTGCCAGCAGCTTGAAGGGAAGGGGACAAGAGACCCAGTACTTC	CASSLKGRGQETQYF
-	TRBV2	TRBJ2-5	TRBD1	TGTGCCAGCAAGACAGGGCCCGCCGGGGAGACCCAGTACTTC	CASKTGPAGETQYF
-	TRBV9	TRBJ1-2	-	TGTGCCAGCAGCGTACATCTGTGGACAACCAACTATGGCTACACCTTC	CASSVHLWTTNYGYTF
-	TRBV5-5	TRBJ1-5	-	TGTGCCAGCAGCCCCGGGGGGGGGCGGGGTGGGGCCCAGCATTTT	CASSPGGGRGGAQHF
-	TRBV7-8	TRBJ1-3	TRBD1	TGTGCCAGCAGCCCCGGGACAGGGTTAGGCTCTGGAAACACCATATATTTT	CASSPGTGLGSGNTIYF
-	TRBV5-4	TRBJ2-1	-	TGTGCCAGCGAAACCGGGAGAAGCTCCTACAATGAGCAGTTCTTC	CASETGRSSYNEQFF
-	TRBV23-1	TRBJ1-6	-	TGCGCCAGCGTAGGGAGGTATAATTCACCCCTCCACTTT	CASVGRYNSPLHF
few	TRBV6-6	TRBJ2-7	-	TGTGCCAGCAGTCCCCAGGGGCTCGAGCAGTACTTC	CASSPQGLEQYF
-	TRBV5-4	TRBJ2-2	-	TGTGCCAGCAGCCTAAGGAGTAGCTCGGGCGGGGAGCTGTTTTTT	CASSLRSSSGGELFF
few	TRBV5-5	TRBJ2-3	TRBD2	TGTGCCAGCAGCTTGGAGCTAGCGGCTGGTCTCCATACGCAGTATTTT	CASSLELAAGLHTQYF
once	TRBV7-9	TRBJ2-1	TRBD2	TGTGCCAGCAGCTTGGGAGGACTAGCGGGAATCTACAATGAGCAGTTCTTC	CASSLGGLAGIYNEQFF
few	TRBV11-1	TRBJ1-1	-	TGTGCCAGCAGCTTAGACAGGGTGAACACTGAAGCTTTCTTT	CASSLDRVNTEAFF
-	TRBV7-2	TRBJ2-3	-	TGTGCCAGCAGCTCAGCCCTAGCCCCCGCAGATACGCAGTATTTT	CASSSALAPADTQYF
-	TRBV5-1	TRBJ2-7	-	TGCGCCAGCAGCCCGGACCGGGGGACTGCGTACTTC	CASSPDRGTAYF
few	TRBV6-4	TRBJ2-3	TRBD2	TGTGCCAGCAGTCCTATCTTAACTAGCGGGGGCCTTACAGATACGCAGTATTTT	CASSPILTSGGLTDTQYF
-	TRBV28	TRBJ2-7	-	TGTGCCAGCACCCCTGGGAGTAGCGAGCAGTACTTC	CASTPGSSEQYF
-	TRBV27	TRBJ1-2	-	TGTGCCAGCAGTCGGCGGAGGGCCCCCGAAGGCTACACCTTC	CASSRRRAPEGYTF
-	TRBV19	TRBJ2-1	-	TGTGCCAGTATCTTGGGTCGGACACAGCCCTACAATGAGCAGTTCTTC	CASILGRTQPYNEQFF
-	TRBV11-2	TRBJ2-5	TRBD1	TGTGCCAGCAGCTTAATTCTGTCGACAGGGCAAGAGACCCAGTACTTC	CASSLILSTGQETQYF
once	TRBV4-1	TRBJ2-7	-	TGCGCCAGCAGCCAAGAGCTCGCAGGGAACTCCTACGAGCAGTACTTC	CASSQELAGNSYEQYF
-	TRBV5-1	TRBJ2-1	-	TGCGCCAGCAGCATCAATAGCGGAAGCTCCTACAATGAGCAGTTCTTC	CASSINSGSSYNEQFF
-	TRBV5-4	TRBJ1-4	TRBD1	TGTGCCAGCAGCGGAGGGACAGGCGATGAAAAACTGTTTTTT	CASSGGTGDEKLFF
-	TRBV11-1	TRBJ2-5	-	TGTGCCAGCAGCTTAAACAGGGAGACCCAGTACTTC	CASSLNRETQYF
-	TRBV7-8	TRBJ2-5	TRBD1	TGTGCCAGCAGCAGCAGGCGGACAGGGCCGTTGGAGACCCAGTACTTC	CASSSRRTGPLETQYF
-	TRBV7-6	TRBJ2-7	TRBD1	TGTGCCAGCAGCTTAGAGTTACAGGGGTCGAGAGAGCAGTACTTC	CASSLELQGSREQYF
-	TRBV2	TRBJ1-1	TRBD1	TGTGCCAGCAGGGGAGACAGGGAGATGAGGAATACTGAAGCTTTCTTT	CASRGDREMRNTEAFF
-	TRBV27	TRBJ1-3	-	TGTGCCAGCAGTTTCAGAGGGCAGGGGAACACCATATATTTT	CASSFRGQGNTIYF
-	TRBV9	TRBJ2-5	TRBD1	TGTGCCAGCAGCGAGCAGGGGGCTGATGCGGAGACCCAGTACTTC	CASSEQGADAETQYF
few	TRBV27	TRBJ2-5	-	TGTGCCAGGAAGTTTACGGCGGGGAAACAAGAGACCCAGTACTTC	CARKFTAGKQETQYF
-	TRBV19	TRBJ2-5	TRBD2	TGTGCCAGTAGTGTGGCGGGAGGGGCTACAGAGACCCAGTACTTC	CASSVAGGATETQYF
-	TRBV15	TRBJ2-3	TRBD1	TGTGCCACCAGCAGAGATCAGGGGGGCACAGATACGCAGTATTTT	CATSRDQGGTDTQYF
-	TRBV9	TRBJ2-1	TRBD2	TGTGCCAGCAGCCCAGCCGCGGGGGGCTCCTACAATGAGCAGTTCTTC	CASSPAAGGSYNEQFF
-	TRBV5-1	TRBJ1-2	-	TGCGCCAGCAGCTTGTTAGCAGGGGAAGATGGCTACACCTTC	CASSLLAGEDGYTF
-	TRBV11-2	TRBJ1-2	-	TGTGCCAGCAGCTTAGATCTCGGGGGGGTTTGTGGCTACACCTTC	CASSLDLGGVCGYTF
-	TRBV2	TRBJ1-1	-	TGTGCCAGCAGTGAACAGGTGAACACTGAAGCTTTCTTT	CASSEQVNTEAFF
once	TRBV7-9	TRBJ1-1	-	TGTGCCAGCAGCCCCCTCAGGGGAAACACTGAAGCTTTCTTT	CASSPLRGNTEAFF
-	TRBV29-1	TRBJ1-1	TRBD1	TGCAGCGGACAGGGGAACGCTGAAGCTTTCTTT	CSGQGNAEAFF
few	TRBV28	TRBJ2-1	-	TGTGCCAGCAGTTTCGAGCCGAGGTCCTACAATGAGCAGTTCTTC	CASSFEPRSYNEQFF
-	TRBV11-2	TRBJ2-1	TRBD2	TGTGCCAGCAGCTATGGGACTAGCGGGGGGGTTTACAATGAGCAGTTCTTC	CASSYGTSGGVYNEQFF
-	TRBV4-1	TRBJ2-5	-	TGCGCCAGCAGCCAAGAGGCAGGGAGGTCGGGGACCCAGTACTTC	CASSQEAGRSGTQYF
-	TRBV5-1	TRBJ2-7	TRBD1	TGCGCCAGCAGCTTGGACGGACAGGGTGACGAGCAGTACTTC	CASSLDGQGDEQYF
-	TRBV27	TRBJ1-5	-	TGTGCCAGCAGTTTCACCGGTCAGCCCCAGCATTTT	CASSFTGQPQHF
once	TRBV4-3	TRBJ2-1	-	TGCGCCAGCAGCCAAGACGACAGGAGCTACAATGAGCAGTTCTTC	CASSQDDRSYNEQFF
-	TRBV11-2	TRBJ2-5	TRBD2	TGTGCCAGCAGCTTACTAGCGGGAGCCCAAGAGACCCAGTACTTC	CASSLLAGAQETQYF
-	TRBV10-3	TRBJ2-3	-	TGTGCCATCAGCACAGGTACCGGCACAGATACGCAGTATTTT	CAISTGTGTDTQYF
once	TRBV28	TRBJ2-7	-	TGTGCCAGCACCCTTGGACAGTTAAAAACCTACGAGCAGTACTTC	CASTLGQLKTYEQYF
-	TRBV6-5	TRBJ2-5	-	TGTGCCAGCAGTTACCGGTCCCTCTTTAGCGAGGAGACCCAGTACTTC	CASSYRSLFSEETQYF
-	TRBV5-6	TRBJ1-6	TRBD1	TGTGCCAGCAGCTTGGGGGGGACAGGGAATAATTCACCCCTCCACTTT	CASSLGGTGNNSPLHF
-	TRBV19	TRBJ1-4	TRBD1	TGTGCCAGTAGCCCGGACAGGACTAATGAAAAACTGTTTTTT	CASSPDRTNEKLFF
-	TRBV19	TRBJ2-1	TRBD1	TGTGCCAGTAACGGGCACAGGGGCCCCTACAATGAGCAGTTCTTC	CASNGHRGPYNEQFF
-	TRBV6-5	TRBJ2-7	TRBD1	TGTGCCAGCAGCCCGGGACAGGCTCTCTACGAGCAGTACTTC	CASSPGQALYEQYF
-	TRBV10-3	TRBJ1-4	-	TGTGCCATGGGGGGGTGCAACTATCTGTCTAATGAAAAACTGTTTTTT	CAMGGCNYLSNEKLFF
-	TRBV6-6	TRBJ2-7	TRBD2	TGTGCCAGCAGTTACGTGGGACTAGCGGGAGGGGAGCAGTACTTC	CASSYVGLAGGEQYF
-	TRBV7-8	TRBJ2-7	TRBD2	TGTGCCAGCAGCTTAGCGGGGGGGACCTACGAGCAGTACTTC	CASSLAGGTYEQYF